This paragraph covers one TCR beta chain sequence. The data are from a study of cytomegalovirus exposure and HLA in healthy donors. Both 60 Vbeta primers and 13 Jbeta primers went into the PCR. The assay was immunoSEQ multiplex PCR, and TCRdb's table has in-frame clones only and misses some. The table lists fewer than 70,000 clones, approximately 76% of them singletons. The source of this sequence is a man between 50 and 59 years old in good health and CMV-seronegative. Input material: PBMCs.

The CDR3 coding sequence is TGTGCCAGCAGCTTGGCGGGGGGGTGGTCTAGCACAGATACGCAGTATTTT. Translated, it gives CASSLAGGWSSTDTQYF. This rearrangement joins TRBV5-6 to TRBJ2-3; the match to TRBD2 covers 8 bases. The V segment lost 0 bases and the J segment 0 bases; nucleotides outside the gene matches: 6. This CDR3 region has 17 residues. CDR1 SGHDT and CDR2 YYEEEE come from the germline V gene.